The 21 T cell receptor beta chains reported below all come from one sample, sequenced in a study of cytomegalovirus exposure and HLA in healthy donors. With 60 Vbeta and 13 Jbeta primers, the PCR was carried out. Some clones are missing from TCRdb's copy, which holds only in-frame ones; the method was immunoSEQ multiplex PCR. The profile shows 120,000 to 150,000 clones, 73% of them singletons. Sequencing was carried out using PBMCs. The receptor set was obtained from a woman aged 18-30 years in good health and CMV-seronegative.

This clone was observed a single time. The chain couples TRBV19 to TRBJ1-2, with unresolved D. The CDR3 contains 17 residues. Trimming left V 5 bases short and J 2 bases short, with 21 bases between. Germline CDR1 and CDR2: LNHDA and SQIVND (reference sequence). For the CDR3, the DNA is TGTGCCAGTAGTGGGGAGGCAGTTTCCAGGTTGAACTATGGCTACACCTTC. The encoded protein is CASSGEAVSRLNYGYTF. The variable domain in full, completed from reference TRBV19 and TRBJ1-2, reads DGGITQSPKYLFRKEGQNVTLSCEQNLNHDAMYWYRQDPGQGLRLIYYSQIVNDFQKGDIAEGYSVSREKKESFPLTVTSAQKNPTAFYLCASSGEAVSRLNYGYTFGSGTRLTVV.

This clone occurred a few times. The chain links TRBV5-1 to TRBJ1-1; D unclear. This CDR3 spans 14 amino acids. Between the trimmed V and J ends, which lost 0 bases and 3 bases, there was a span of 9 bases. Germline V gives CDR1 SGHRS, CDR2 YFSETQ. DNA for the CDR3: TGCGCCAGCAGCTTGGCCGAGGTTTACACTGAAGCTTTCTTT. This codes for CASSLAEVYTEAFF. Based on the CDR3 plus reference TRBV5-1 and TRBJ1-1, the full variable domain is KAGVTQTPRYLIKTRGQQVTLSCSPISGHRSVSWYQQTPGQGLQFLFEYFSETQRNKGNFPGRFSGRQFSNSRSEMNVSTLELGDSALYLCASSLAEVYTEAFFGQGTRLTVV.

The chain carries TRBV28 and TRBJ1-1; 7 bases map to TRBD1. V lost 6 bases to trimming and J lost 3 bases; unmatched junction nucleotides: 10. Germline CDR1 MDHEN, CDR2 SYDVKM. The length of the CDR3 is 15 residues. DNA of the CDR3: TGTGCCAGCAGCGCCGGGGACAGTCGGTACACTGAAGCTTTCTTT. As protein: CASSAGDSRYTEAFF.

This clone was counted a few times. The V call is TRBV20-1, the J call TRBJ2-5; D remains unclear. V was pared by 6 bases and J by 5 bases, with 10 bases between. The CDR3 covers 11 residues. In germline, CDR1 is DFQATT, CDR2 SNEGSKA (reference sequence). The CDR3 loop reads CSAPPRETQYF. CDR3 sequence (DNA): TGCAGTGCCCCCCCCCGGGAGACCCAGTACTTC.

The V call is TRBV27, the J call TRBJ2-5, with 7 bases aligning to TRBD2. The CDR3 is 16 amino acids. V lost 6 bases to trimming and J lost 1 base; unmatched junction nucleotides: 11. CDR1 MNHEY and CDR2 SMNVEV come from the germline V gene (reference sequence). The CDR3 sequence: CASRETSGLVQETQYF. The CDR3 DNA sequence: TGTGCCAGCAGGGAGACTTCTGGACTAGTCCAAGAGACCCAGTACTTC.

The chain carries TRBV28 and TRBJ1-1; 10 bases line up with TRBD1. This CDR3 has 14 amino acids. V shed 9 bases, J shed 6 bases, and the junction held 10 bases outside the gene matches. Per the germline V gene, CDR1 is MDHEN and CDR2 is SYDVKM. CDR3 DNA sequence: TGTGCCAGTAGGACAGGGGGTTCTGTCGCTGAAGCTTTCTTT. Translation: CASRTGGSVAEAFF.

This clone was recorded once. The J gene is TRBJ2-1, the V gene TRBV7-7; a weak D match, TRBD1 (5 bases). Germline CDR1 reads SSHAT; CDR2 reads FNYEAQ (reference sequence). Trimming cost V 2 bases and J 0 bases, with 11 bases left between them. The CDR3 loop spans 16 amino acids. The CDR3 DNA reads as TGTGCCAGCAGCTTAAATCAGGGTTTCTCCTACAATGAGCAGTTCTTC. Protein: CASSLNQGFSYNEQFF. Combining the CDR3 with reference TRBV7-7 and TRBJ2-1 gives the whole variable domain GAGVSQSPRYKVTKRGQDVTLRCDPISSHATLYWYQQALGQGPEFLTYFNYEAQPDKSGLPSDRFSAERPEGSISTLTIQRTEQRDSAMYRCASSLNQGFSYNEQFFGPGTRLTVL.

The rearrangement uses TRBV11-2 and TRBJ1-2; D gene uncertain. V lost 3 bases to trimming and J lost 2 bases, with 7 bases between them. Germline V CDR1 and CDR2: SGHAT, FQNNGV. This CDR3 spans 13 amino acids. The CDR3 DNA sequence: TGTGCCAGCAGCTTTGAGGGAAACTATGGCTACACCTTC. It is translated as CASSFEGNYGYTF.

The chain employs TRBV29-1 and TRBJ1-4; TRBD1 matches 7 bases. V shed 5 bases and J 5 bases; nucleotides not matched to a gene: 5. Germline CDR1 is SQVTM and CDR2 is ANQGSEA. This CDR3 region has 13 residues. CDR3 loop: CSVKGQINEKLFF. CDR3 nucleotides: TGCAGCGTTAAGGGACAGATCAATGAAAAACTGTTTTTT.

The chain links TRBV10-3 to TRBJ1-3; unclear D gene. V lost 5 bases to trimming and J lost 0 bases, with 11 bases between them. The CDR3 covers 15 residues. Germline CDR1 reads ENHRY; CDR2 reads SYGVKD. The CDR3 bases are TGTGCCATCAGTTACAGTTCAGACTCTGGAAACACCATATATTTT. Protein: CAISYSSDSGNTIYF.

V is TRBV9 and J is TRBJ1-1, with a tentative D call TRBD1 (6 bases). Trimming stripped 1 base from V and 4 bases from J, with 14 bases between. CDR3 length equals 15 residues. CDR1 is SGDLS, CDR2 YYNGEE, per germline. The DNA for the CDR3 is TGTGCCAGCAGCGTATCTAGAAGGGGGGGCACTGAAGCTTTCTTT. As protein: CASSVSRRGGTEAFF.

This clone showed up just a few times. The rearrangement uses TRBV15 and TRBJ1-5, with TRBD1 matching 10 bases. The CDR3 has 16 amino acids. Germline values: CDR1 LNHNV, CDR2 YYDKDF (reference sequence). Losses at the gene ends were 3 bases for V and 6 bases for J; bases not matched to a gene: 8. For the CDR3, the DNA is TGTGCCACCAGCAGCCGGGACAGGGGTGTCGGTCAGCCCCAGCATTTT. This gives the protein CATSSRDRGVGQPQHF.

This clone was observed once. The V gene is TRBV10-3, the J gene TRBJ2-3; maybe TRBD1 (5 bases). The CDR3 loop spans 13 amino acids. The germline V gene has CDR1 ENHRY and CDR2 SYGVKD. The V end was cut by 8 bases, the J end by 3 bases, with 12 bases between. CDR3 nucleotide sequence: TGTGCCATCGGAAGGGGCGAGACAGATACGCAGTATTTT. Amino acids: CAIGRGETDTQYF.

V and J are TRBV7-3 and TRBJ2-3, with a weak D call TRBD1 (6 bases). V lost 2 bases to trimming and J lost 4 bases, with 10 bases between them. The CDR3 runs to 14 residues. CDR1 is SGHTA, CDR2 FQGTGA, per germline. The chain's CDR3 is CASSLGGPPDTQYF. DNA for the CDR3: TGTGCCAGCAGCTTAGGGGGCCCGCCAGATACGCAGTATTTT.

The chain links TRBV7-6 to TRBJ2-3; 9 bases align to TRBD2. After removal of 0 bases from V and 6 bases from J, the junction contained 4 bases not matched to a gene. CDR1 SGHVS and CDR2 FNYEAQ come from the germline V gene. The CDR3 totals 15 residues. The DNA for the CDR3 is TGTGCCAGCAGCTTAGCCGCGGGAGGGTTGGATACGCAGTATTTT. It codes for CASSLAAGGLDTQYF. Full variable domain (remainder filled in from reference TRBV7-6 and TRBJ2-3): GAGVSQSPRYKVTKRGQDVALRCDPISGHVSLYWYRQALGQGPEFLTYFNYEAQQDKSGLPNDRFSAERPEGSISTLTIQRTEQRDSAMYRCASSLAAGGLDTQYFGPGTRLTVL.

The chain combines TRBV11-3 with TRBJ2-7, with D unclear. Trimming stripped 3 bases from V and 7 bases from J, with 10 bases between. The CDR3 has 12 residues. Germline assignment: CDR1 SGHNT and CDR2 YENEEA. The DNA of the CDR3 is TGTGCCAGCAGCTTCCCGGGTAGAGAGCAGTACGTC. Protein: CASSFPGREQYV.

The chain is built from TRBV6-5 and TRBJ2-3, with 8 bases fitting TRBD1. V lost 6 bases to trimming and J lost 3 bases; unmatched junction nucleotides: 8. The CDR3 totals 15 residues. Germline CDR1 and CDR2: MNHEY and SVGAGI. The CDR3 here is CASRPGTGDTDTQYF. The CDR3 region has the DNA TGTGCCAGCAGGCCGGGGACAGGAGATACAGATACGCAGTATTTT.

CDR3 DNA sequence: TGTGCCAGCAGCCCACAAACAGGGGTAAAGACCGGGGAGCTGTTTTTT. Its protein is CASSPQTGVKTGELFF. The chain is built from TRBV7-9 and TRBJ2-2; TRBD1 aligns across 7 bases. The CDR3 is made up of 16 amino acids. The V and J ends lost 5 bases and 5 bases, in that order; junction bases with no gene match: 11. CDR1 SEHNR and CDR2 FQNEAQ come from the germline V gene (reference sequence).

The chain combines TRBV7-9 with TRBJ2-7; 9 bases map to TRBD1. Per germline, CDR1 SEHNR and CDR2 FQNEAQ (reference sequence). Losses at the gene ends were 5 bases for V and 2 bases for J; bases not matched to a gene: 10. This CDR3 spans 16 amino acids. Here the CDR3 reads CASSQGQGWNAYEQYV. CDR3 DNA sequence: TGTGCCAGCAGCCAAGGACAGGGGTGGAACGCCTACGAGCAGTACGTC.

This chain joins TRBV7-9 and TRBJ1-2, with D unresolved. The CDR3 covers 15 residues. Per the germline V gene, CDR1 is SEHNR and CDR2 is FQNEAQ (reference sequence). V was trimmed by 1 base and J by 4 bases, leaving 13 bases between them. CDR3 residues: CASSLGGGNGYGYTF. The CDR3 nucleotides read TGTGCCAGCAGCTTAGGAGGAGGGAACGGCTATGGCTACACCTTC.

This clone occurred a few times. The genes are TRBV19 and TRBJ1-1; 8 bases are a match to TRBD1. V shed 5 bases and J 1 base; nucleotides not matched to a gene: 9. The germline CDR1 and CDR2 sequences are LNHDA and SQIVND (reference sequence). CDR3 length: 16 amino acids. The CDR3 DNA sequence: TGTGCCAGTAGTTCGGGTGGGGGACAGGAGAACACTGAAGCTTTCTTT. It yields the protein CASSSGGGQENTEAFF.